Presented here are 14 T cell receptor beta chains from one specimen sequenced in a study of cytomegalovirus exposure and HLA in healthy donors (dated by TCRdb to the late 2010s). Receptors were amplified or captured by the immunoSEQ multiplex PCR assay. A mixture of 60 forward primers for TCR Vbeta segments and 13 reverse primers for TCR Jbeta segments was used in the multiplex PCR. In TCRdb, the immuneACCESS table is reduced to in-frame sequences with V and J assigned. These tables do not hold every clone; where another copy was compared, an unresolved V gene accounts for under half, and the others remain unexplained. Recorded for this sample are roughly 150,000 clones; approximately 70% of them occurred a single time. The leading ten clones occupy roughly 5.2% of the sample. Sequenced sample: PBMCs. These receptors were taken from a woman between 18 and 30 years old in good health and CMV-seropositive.

The chain has TRBV11-3 and TRBJ2-1; 9 positions match TRBD2. Trimming removed 4 bases from V and 3 bases from J; junction bases left unmatched: 4. The CDR3 runs 15 residues. Germline-derived CDR1 and CDR2 are SGHNT and YENEEA. The CDR3 loop reads CASSYPAGGYNEQFF. The CDR3 nucleotides are TGTGCCAGCAGCTACCCAGCGGGGGGCTACAATGAGCAGTTCTTC.

The chain joins TRBV19 to TRBJ1-3; D gene uncertain. The CDR3 covers 16 residues. V was shortened by 4 bases and J by 0 bases, with 13 bases between the two germline ends. The germline V gene has CDR1 LNHDA and CDR2 SQIVND (reference sequence). CDR3 sequence reads: CASSTTTFTSGNTIYF. The DNA of the CDR3 is TGTGCCAGTAGTACCACGACTTTTACCTCTGGAAACACCATATATTTT.

In DNA, the CDR3 is TGTGCCAGCAGTCAGACAGGTTTTTCAACCGGGGAGCTGTTTTTT. Protein sequence: CASSQTGFSTGELFF. This chain uses TRBV6-1 with TRBJ2-2, with D tentatively TRBD1 (6 bases). The germline gives CDR1 MNHNS, CDR2 SASEGT. The CDR3 sequence is 15 residues long. The V end lost 5 bases, the J end lost 5 bases, and 15 bases lay between the germline ends.

The chain links TRBV7-9 to TRBJ2-2; D remains ambiguous. The CDR3 extends over 14 amino acids. The germline V gene has CDR1 SEHNR and CDR2 FQNEAQ (reference sequence). Trimming left V 4 bases short and J 0 bases short, with 6 bases between. CDR3 in amino acids: CASSSSANTGELFF. Here the CDR3 DNA reads TGTGCCAGCAGCTCCTCCGCGAACACCGGGGAGCTGTTTTTT.

To note about this clone: This CDR3 is also generated by other DNA sequences in the sample. The V gene is TRBV4-1, the J gene TRBJ1-2; D gene uncertain. The germline V gene has CDR1 MGHRA and CDR2 YSYEKL. V was pared by 3 bases and J by 1 base, with 27 bases between. The CDR3 length is 20 residues. The CDR3 DNA sequence: TGCGCCAGCAGCCAGGTGGCCCTTTGGAGAGGCCCCACCTTTAACTATGGCTACACCTTC. It yields the protein CASSQVALWRGPTFNYGYTF.

The CDR3 region has the DNA TGTGCCAGCAGCTCCGGTGGCCATAACGCGATAGCGGTTTCACCCCTCCACTTT. Translated: CASSSGGHNAIAVSPLHF. The chain combines TRBV11-2 with TRBJ1-6; D is uncertain. Germline CDR1 is SGHAT and CDR2 is FQNNGV. Trimming removed 4 bases at V and 9 bases at J, with 25 bases between. This CDR3 spans 18 amino acids.

This clone was detected a few times. The V and J genes are TRBV2 and TRBJ1-1; D possibly corresponds to TRBD1 (6 bases). There are 14 residues in the CDR3. Germline CDR1 and CDR2: SNHLY and FYNNEI. V dropped 2 bases and J dropped 3 bases, with 10 bases sitting between them. The CDR3 protein is CASSELGTYTEAFF. CDR3 in DNA: TGTGCCAGCAGTGAACTGGGGACATACACTGAAGCTTTCTTT.

This clone was detected a few times. At one of its ends the junction is not consistent with the germline gene, which may arise from a read error. The chain employs TRBV7-7 and TRBJ2-5; TRBD2 is a possible D gene (6 bases). This CDR3 contains 17 residues. The germline V gene has CDR1 SSHAT and CDR2 FNYEAQ (reference sequence). The CDR3 region has the DNA TGTGCTAGCAGCCCCCCCAACTCACTAGCCGCAGGGGAGACCCAGTACTTC. It codes for CASSPPNSLAAGETQYF.

This rearrangement joins TRBV14 to TRBJ1-2, with D possibly being TRBD1 (6 bases). This CDR3 spans 14 amino acids. Trimming took off 3 bases at V and 8 bases at J, with 16 bases between the two ends. Looked up from germline, CDR1 is SGHDN and CDR2 is FVKESK. As DNA, the CDR3 is TGTGCCAGCAGCCAGCTGGACAGTCGTATAGGCTACACCTTC. Translation gives CASSQLDSRIGYTF. The full variable domain, with the rest looked up from reference TRBV14 and TRBJ1-2, is EAGVTQFPSHSVIEKGQTVTLRCDPISGHDNLYWYRRVMGKEIKFLLHFVKESKQDESGMPNNRFLAERTGGTYSTLKVQPAELEDSGVYFCASSQLDSRIGYTFGSGTRLTVV.

The gene calls are TRBV30 and TRBJ2-4, with unresolved D. The CDR3 extends over 13 amino acids. Germline lookup yields CDR1 GTSNPN and CDR2 SVGIG (reference sequence). The V end lost 0 bases, the J end lost 11 bases, and 14 bases lay between the germline ends. The CDR3 DNA is TGTGCCTGGAGTGTGGCAGGTGGTACGCTTCAGTACTTC. This translates into CAWSVAGGTLQYF.

The V and J genes are TRBV7-9 and TRBJ1-5; D possibly corresponds to TRBD1 (5 bases). Per germline, CDR1 SEHNR and CDR2 FQNEAQ (reference sequence). Trimming stripped 5 bases from V and 5 bases from J, with 7 bases between. This CDR3 spans 12 amino acids. The CDR3 coding sequence is TGTGCCAGCAGCAGGGGTGATCAGCCCCAGCATTTT. As protein: CASSRGDQPQHF.

The chain is built from TRBV7-3 and TRBJ2-7; 9 bases map to TRBD2. This CDR3 has 13 residues. V dropped 5 bases and J dropped 4; count of bases not matched to a gene: 3. The germline V gene encodes CDR1 SGHTA and CDR2 FQGTGA. The CDR3 spells CASSTSGSYEQYF. In nucleotides, the CDR3 is TGTGCCAGCAGCACTAGCGGGTCTTACGAGCAGTACTTC.

In this sample, this clone turned up a few times. This chain links TRBV7-8 with TRBJ1-3, with a tentative D call TRBD1 (6 bases). Trimming removed 5 bases at V and 8 bases at J, with 16 bases between. The germline V gene has CDR1 SGHVS and CDR2 FQNEAQ. This CDR3 comprises 14 residues. The CDR3 DNA reads TGTGCCAGCAGCCCCCGGGAACAGGGTGACACCATATATTTT. This gives the protein CASSPREQGDTIYF.

The chain has TRBV6-5 and TRBJ1-2; D uncertain. The CDR3 contains 15 residues. Germline CDR1 is MNHEY and CDR2 is SVGAGI. Trimming removed 7 bases at V and 7 bases at J, with 22 bases between. CDR3 DNA sequence: TGTGCCAGCACCGTACTGGTAGGAGGACTCTTTGGCTACACCTTC. Its translation: CASTVLVGGLFGYTF.